The next 29 T cell receptor beta chains were all read from a single sample in a study of T-cell reconstitution after alpha-beta-depleted transplantation in children. Unique molecular identifiers featured in how the TCRbeta library was prepared. TCRdb redid the calling of the PCR reads with MiXCR, one entry per CDR3 protein. The sample yields some 500,000 distinct CDR3 sequences, around 18% seen once. The source material was PBMCs from the stem cell graft donor, sampled from the stem cell graft. Every receptor here comes from a human donor who donated a stem cell graft to a child with acute lymphoblastic leukemia.

This clonotype was found a few times. The CDR3 DNA is TGCAGTGCTAGTGGTGAATACAGCTACGAGCAGTACTTC. Translation gives CSASGEYSYEQYF. The chain combines TRBV20-1 with TRBJ2-7; no clear D. The CDR3 consists of 13 residues. V was pared by 3 bases and J by 3 bases, with 12 bases between. Germline V gene sequence: CDR1 DFQATT, CDR2 SNEGSKA (reference sequence).

The chain is built from TRBV10-3 and TRBJ1-1, with a tentative D call TRBD1 (5 bases). Germline V gene sequence: CDR1 ENHRY, CDR2 SYGVKD. Trimming cost V 0 bases and J 0 bases, with 14 bases left between them. This CDR3 is 17 amino acids long. The CDR3 sequence is CAISESVQGTMNTEAFF. The DNA of the CDR3 is TGTGCCATCAGTGAGTCAGTCCAGGGAACTATGAACACTGAAGCTTTCTTT.

This clonotype was counted between two and nine times. The chain combines TRBV9 with TRBJ2-1; D might be TRBD1 (6 bases). The length of the CDR3 is 14 residues. Trimming pared 2 bases from V and 4 bases from J, leaving 10 bases between. Germline values: CDR1 SGDLS, CDR2 YYNGEE. The CDR3 nucleotides are TGTGCCAGCAGCGTCGGACAGATTTACAATGAGCAGTTCTTC. Its translation: CASSVGQIYNEQFF.

V usage is TRBV14 and J usage is TRBJ2-1; D remains unclear. Germline CDR1 and CDR2: SGHDN and FVKESK. This CDR3 comprises 14 residues. V gave up 4 bases and J gave up 0 bases, with 7 bases separating them. The CDR3, as DNA: TGTGCCAGCAGCCGACTTCCCTCCTACAATGAGCAGTTCTTC. Translating it yields CASSRLPSYNEQFF.

This clonotype was observed a handful of times. The rearrangement links TRBV12-3 or TRBV12-4 to TRBJ2-7, with TRBD2 identical over 7 bases. The CDR3 contains 14 residues. V shed 7 bases, J shed 1 base, and the junction held 7 bases outside the gene matches. In nucleotides, the CDR3 is TGTGCCAGCAAGAACGCCGGGGGGTCCTACGAGCAGTACTTC. The encoded protein is CASKNAGGSYEQYF.

This clonotype occurred a few times. The V call is TRBV2, the J call TRBJ2-4; 13 nucleotides align to TRBD2. V was clipped by 5 bases and J by 2 bases; unmatched bases: 12. Germline CDR1 SNHLY, CDR2 FYNNEI. CDR3 length: 19 amino acids. For the CDR3, the DNA is TGTGCCAGCAGTCCCCGGACTAGCGGGAGAAGGATCACCAAAAACATTCAGTACTTC. It translates to CASSPRTSGRRITKNIQYF. The whole variable domain, filled in from reference TRBV2 and TRBJ2-4, reads EPEVTQTPSHQVTQMGQEVILRCVPISNHLYFYWYRQILGQKVEFLVSFYNNEISEKSEIFDDQFSVERPDGSNFTLKIRSTKLEDSAMYFCASSPRTSGRRITKNIQYFGAGTRLSVL.

The rearrangement uses TRBV20-1 and TRBJ1-2; 7 positions match TRBD1. Unmatched junction bases numbered 7, after V lost 5 bases and J lost 4 bases. Germline values: CDR1 DFQATT, CDR2 SNEGSKA (reference sequence). This CDR3 region has 13 residues. CDR3 nucleotide sequence: TGCAGTGCTGACCCGGGACAGACCTATGGCTACACCTTC. Its translation: CSADPGQTYGYTF.

This clonotype was seen more than once but under ten times. The chain recombines TRBV5-6 with TRBJ1-1; no clear D gene. Looked up from germline, CDR1 is SGHDT and CDR2 is YYEEEE. Trimming stripped 4 bases from V and 3 bases from J, with 13 bases between. This CDR3 has 14 residues. CDR3 region: CASSAGRAYTEAFF. The CDR3 DNA is TGTGCCAGCAGCGCCGGGCGGGCGTACACTGAAGCTTTCTTT. The complete variable domain, with remaining parts taken from reference TRBV5-6 and TRBJ1-1, reads DAGVTQSPTHLIKTRGQQVTLRCSPKSGHDTVSWYQQALGQGPQFIFQYYEEEERQRGNFPDRFSGHQFPNYSSELNVNALLLGDSALYLCASSAGRAYTEAFFGQGTRLTVV.

This clonotype was recorded a few times. The chain is built from TRBV6-5 and TRBJ2-7, with 7 nucleotides matching TRBD2. The CDR3 has 14 residues. V lost 2 bases, J lost 2 bases, and 3 bases stayed unmatched. CDR1 MNHEY and CDR2 SVGAGI come from the germline V gene. Written as DNA, the CDR3 is TGTGCCAGCAGTTACGGACTAGTGGCCTACGAGCAGTACTTC. Translation: CASSYGLVAYEQYF.

This clonotype has more than one count but fewer than ten. J is TRBJ2-1 and V is TRBV12-3 or TRBV12-4, with 10 nucleotides matching TRBD2. V lost 6 bases, J lost 6 bases, and 8 bases stayed unmatched. The CDR3 loop spans 15 amino acids. The CDR3 bases are TGTGCCAGCAGCCCTTCTAGCGGGAGAAGCAATGAGCAGTTCTTC. Its translation is CASSPSSGRSNEQFF.

This clonotype was counted a few times. The CDR3 sequence is CASSPGQGVLTEAFF. The CDR3 DNA follows: TGTGCCAGCAGCCCAGGACAGGGGGTTCTTACTGAAGCTTTCTTT. The chain employs TRBV4-2 and TRBJ1-1, with 10 bases that match TRBD1. Trimming at V came to 4 bases and at J to 5 bases, leaving 7 bases not matched to a gene. CDR1 and CDR2 (germline): LGHNA, YNFKEQ. CDR3 length: 15 residues.

The chain links TRBV11-3 to TRBJ2-1; 7 nucleotides line up with TRBD2. CDR3 length: 17 residues. V was clipped by 5 bases and J by 4 bases; unmatched bases: 14. Per the germline V gene, CDR1 is SGHNT and CDR2 is YENEEA. The CDR3 DNA follows: TGTGCCAGCAGCCTCACCGGGTGGGGCGGGAGATACAATGAGCAGTTCTTC. Its translation is CASSLTGWGGRYNEQFF.

The J gene is TRBJ2-5, the V gene TRBV4-1, with TRBD2 identical over 9 bases. Germline V lookup: CDR1 MGHRA, CDR2 YSYEKL. J gave up 6 bases and V 1 base, and 15 bases lay outside the gene matches. The CDR3 consists of 18 residues. The CDR3 spells CASSQGGGAGGYGKTQYF. In DNA, the CDR3 is TGCGCCAGCAGCCAAGGAGGAGGAGCGGGAGGTTATGGAAAGACCCAGTACTTC.

This clonotype has more than one count but fewer than ten. This chain's CDR3 is CSAPDSPTGELFF. The CDR3 bases are TGCAGTGCCCCGGACTCCCCCACCGGGGAGCTGTTTTTT. V usage is TRBV20-1 and J usage is TRBJ2-2, with D possibly TRBD2 on 5 matching bases. Germline loops: CDR1 DFQATT, CDR2 SNEGSKA (reference sequence). V lost 6 bases and J 4 bases, leaving 12 bases between the germline ends. The CDR3 has 13 amino acids.

This clonotype occurred a few times. The chain joins TRBV7-3 to TRBJ2-4, with 10 bases aligning to TRBD2. The CDR3 totals 17 residues. Germline V CDR1 and CDR2: SGHTA, FQGTGA. Trimming removed 5 bases from V and 6 bases from J; junction bases left unmatched: 13. CDR3 in DNA: TGTGCCAGCAGCCCAGGAACTGGACTAGCGGAGCGAAACATTCAGTACTTC. Encoded protein: CASSPGTGLAERNIQYF. Full variable domain (missing parts from reference TRBV7-3 and TRBJ2-4): GAGVSQTPSNKVTEKGKYVELRCDPISGHTALYWYRQSLGQGPEFLIYFQGTGAADDSGLPNDRFFAVRPEGSVSTLKIQRTERGDSAVYLCASSPGTGLAERNIQYFGAGTRLSVL.

The gene calls are TRBV10-2 and TRBJ1-2; D is perhaps TRBD1 (6 bases). The length of the CDR3 is 14 residues. Per germline, CDR1 WSHSY and CDR2 SAAADI. The V and J ends lost 8 bases and 1 base respectively, with 14 bases between them. The CDR3 DNA follows: TGCGCCAGCGGGGAGACAGGATTTAACTATGGCTACACCTTC. Amino acids: CASGETGFNYGYTF.

The chain joins TRBV5-1 to TRBJ1-2; D is perhaps TRBD1 (6 bases). V was trimmed by 4 bases and J by 7 bases, leaving 23 bases between them. The CDR3 covers 16 residues. Looked up from germline, CDR1 is SGHRS and CDR2 is YFSETQ. In nucleotides, the CDR3 is TGCGCCAGCAGCCCAAGGAGTCCCCGGGGGCTGGTTGGCTACACCTTC. This gives the protein CASSPRSPRGLVGYTF.

This clonotype was counted only a few times. The V and J genes are TRBV7-9 and TRBJ1-2, with D perhaps TRBD1 (5 bases). Germline-derived CDR1 and CDR2 are SEHNR and FQNEAQ (reference sequence). This CDR3 is 16 amino acids long. Trimming pared 2 bases from V and 6 bases from J, leaving 19 bases between. The CDR3 sequence: CASSLSLVGRIDGYTF. The CDR3 nucleotides are TGTGCCAGCAGCTTATCGCTAGTGGGACGGATAGATGGCTACACCTTC.

This chain joins TRBV12-3 or TRBV12-4 and TRBJ2-4, with D possibly being TRBD1 or TRBD2 (5 bases each). V was trimmed by 6 bases and J by 10 bases, leaving 22 bases between them. The CDR3 extends over 15 amino acids. CDR3 nucleotide sequence: TGTGCCAGCAGCCCCCTAGAGGACCCCGAGGGGATTCAGTACTTC. This translates into CASSPLEDPEGIQYF.

The J gene is TRBJ2-7, the V gene TRBV7-6; D may be TRBD2 (7 bases). Germline values: CDR1 SGHVS, CDR2 FNYEAQ. With 5 bases removed from V and 6 bases from J, the gap between germline ends came to 11 bases. The CDR3 spans 12 residues. The CDR3 here is CASSIRGGEQYF. In DNA form, the CDR3 reads TGTGCCAGCAGCATTAGGGGGGGCGAGCAGTACTTC.

This clonotype has more than one count but fewer than ten. This chain uses TRBV7-8 with TRBJ2-5; 12 bases agree with TRBD2. Germline V lookup: CDR1 SGHVS, CDR2 FQNEAQ. V was pared by 4 bases and J by 6 bases, with 3 bases of the junction left unmatched. The CDR3 runs 14 residues. In DNA, the CDR3 is TGTGCCAGCAGCTCTAGCGGGAGGGCTCAGACCCAGTACTTC. Its protein product is CASSSSGRAQTQYF. The entire variable domain, with the rest obtained from reference TRBV7-8 and TRBJ2-5, is as follows: GAGVSQSPRYKVAKRGQDVALRCDPISGHVSLFWYQQALGQGPEFLTYFQNEAQLDKSGLPSDRFFAERPEGSVSTLKIQRTQQEDSAVYLCASSSSGRAQTQYFGPGTRLLVL.

This clonotype was seen only a few times. V is TRBV27 and J is TRBJ2-7; TRBD1 matches at 10 bases. The CDR3 is 17 residues long. CDR1 MNHEY and CDR2 SMNVEV come from the germline V gene (reference sequence). V was clipped by 0 bases and J by 4 bases; unmatched bases: 9. CDR3 bases: TGTGCCAGCAGTTTATCGTTCACGGACAGGGGGTTTTACGAGCAGTACTTC. This sequence encodes CASSLSFTDRGFYEQYF.

Many counts were recorded for this clonotype. V and J are TRBV20-1 and TRBJ2-1; no clear D gene. V lost 3 bases to trimming and J lost 5 bases, with 20 bases between them. Looked up from germline, CDR1 is DFQATT and CDR2 is SNEGSKA (reference sequence). The CDR3 sequence is 16 residues long. The CDR3: CSASIIGSGDHNEQFF. In DNA form, the CDR3 reads TGCAGTGCTAGTATTATCGGGTCTGGGGATCACAATGAGCAGTTCTTC.

The chain couples TRBV6-5 to TRBJ1-1, with D unresolved. V shed 0 bases and J shed 0 bases, with 11 bases lying between them. Germline V gives CDR1 MNHEY, CDR2 SVGAGI. The CDR3 loop spans 16 amino acids. In nucleotides, the CDR3 is TGTGCCAGCAGTTACTCGGCCTTTAGCTTGAACACTGAAGCTTTCTTT. It is translated as CASSYSAFSLNTEAFF.

The gene calls are TRBV11-2 and TRBJ2-2, with a tentative D call TRBD1 (6 bases). V was pared by 5 bases and J by 6 bases, with 19 bases between. In germline, CDR1 is SGHAT, CDR2 FQNNGV. The CDR3 is 16 amino acids. The CDR3 loop reads CASSHRTVLGPGELFF. The CDR3, as DNA: TGTGCCAGCAGCCATCGGACAGTCTTGGGGCCCGGGGAGCTGTTTTTT. Drawing the rest from reference TRBV11-2 and TRBJ2-2, the complete variable domain is EAGVAQSPRYKIIEKRQSVAFWCNPISGHATLYWYQQILGQGPKLLIQFQNNGVVDDSQLPKDRFSAERLKGVDSTLKIQPAKLEDSAVYLCASSHRTVLGPGELFFGEGSRLTVL.

The chain couples TRBV18 to TRBJ2-7, with D perhaps TRBD2 (6 bases). Germline V lookup: CDR1 KGHSH, CDR2 LQKENI. CDR3 length equals 14 residues. Trimming pared 3 bases from V and 3 bases from J, leaving 12 bases between. The CDR3 DNA reads TGTGCCAGCTCACCCCAATCGGGGGTCTACGAGCAGTACTTC. It is translated as CASSPQSGVYEQYF.

CDR3 region: CSAAAEEQYF. The CDR3 DNA sequence: TGCAGCGCCGCTGCTGAGGAGCAGTACTTC. This sequence joins TRBV29-1 and TRBJ2-7, with D unclear. Trimming left V 7 bases short and J 7 bases short, with 11 bases between. Per germline, CDR1 SQVTM and CDR2 ANQGSEA. The CDR3 sequence is 10 residues long.

This clonotype was detected a few times. The chain combines TRBV4-1 with TRBJ2-7, with TRBD2 matching over 9 bases. This CDR3 is 16 amino acids long. CDR1 and CDR2 from the germline V gene are MGHRA and YSYEKL. After removal of 0 bases from V and 5 bases from J, the junction contained 8 bases not matched to a gene. Written as DNA, the CDR3 is TGCGCCAGCAGCCAAGAAATAGCGGGAGTTGGAAACGAGCAGTACTTC. Translating gives CASSQEIAGVGNEQYF.

The chain uses TRBV6-1 and TRBJ2-3; no firm D call. Germline CDR1 reads MNHNS; CDR2 reads SASEGT. V lost 7 bases, J lost 3 bases, and 5 bases lay in between. This CDR3 comprises 11 residues. CDR3 DNA: TGTGCCAGCATGACAACAGATACGCAGTATTTT. Protein product: CASMTTDTQYF.